Included here is one T cell receptor (beta chain) sequence, with context. This clone occurred once. Its specific antigen is unknown. No base qualities exist here, and no much larger clone lies one base off it. For the CD8 naive samples, CD45RO-negative cells were positively selected for CCR7, yielding a CD45RA+CCR7+ population from which TemRA cells were excluded. The donors were healthy, HIV-negative adults with no recently reported acute infections or vaccinations. All donors were Caucasian adults living in Nashville, Tennessee, USA. Blood was collected by leukapheresis, and PBMCs were isolated by Ficoll-Histopaque density gradient centrifugation and then cryopreserved in liquid nitrogen vapor phase. Analytical flow cytometry was used to check the purity and quantity of every magnetically sorted T cell population. Genomic DNA was isolated from every sorted fraction and measured by UV absorbance on a Nanodrop 2000c.

Using the deep immunoSEQ assay, TCR CDR3 regions were amplified from genomic DNA by multiplex PCR. For each cell subset, the extracted genomic DNA was distributed evenly across all wells of several immunoSEQ 96-well plates, and each plate served as one replicate. For sorted subsets, around 200 ng genomic DNA, equal to some 28,000 T cell genomes, was loaded into each replicate PCR. The purified libraries were quantified using a Qubit 3.0 fluorometer, sized with a Bioanalyzer 2100, and then quantified again using the KAPA Library Quantification kit. Each immunoSEQ 96-well plate was sequenced on its own single-read 150-cycle Illumina NextSeq 550 flow cell. Per the source publication's procedure: The immunoSEQ output contained only junctional sequences without quality scores, so filtering could not match that applied to full-length reads. To assign V/J genes and CDR3, sequences were annotated against IMGT germline references using PyIR, a Python wrapper for IgBLAST v1.9. Reads were filtered out if the reads had weak V/J assignments (E-value above 1e-6), no CDR3, stop codons, out-of-frame junctions, or ambiguous translated residues. V3J clonotypes were defined as sequences sharing the same inferred V gene, J gene, and CDR3 amino acid sequence. Percentage overlap between repertoires was calculated by dividing the number of shared unique clonotypes by the size of the smaller repertoire. Three approaches were used to assess repertoire richness: RTK rarefaction, the Chao1 estimator, and Recon v2.1 estimates of unobserved clonotypes. OLGA was used to compute generation probabilities for all TCRbeta clonotypes that the gDNA method yielded from several donors. TCRdb retrieved this table from immuneACCESS and kept in-frame rearrangements only. Not all clones are present; in checked studies, unresolved V genes account for under half, and no reason is known for the remainder. Clonal size and the V and J genes are those of that table, whereas D and trimming came from the DNA. The sample has 2 million to 2.5 million clones on record, about 92% of them singletons. Of the sample, more than 1.5% falls within the top ten clones.

This sample stems from a study of shared clonotypes between healthy human individuals (dated by TCRdb to 2020 to 2021). In terms of the full investigation: The cohort comprised a couple of women and three men aged 18 to 49 years. To increase sequencing depth and limit assay-specific biases, TCR repertoire library preparation and sequencing were carried out by different laboratories using diverse techniques. Blood TCR repertoires of about 5 healthy adults were deeply sequenced to estimate repertoire size and the extent of clonotype sharing between individuals. Per donor, three plates each were used for CD4 naive and CD4 memory, two for CD8 naive, and one for CD8 memory. Per donor, leukapheresis produced somewhere between about 0.85 and 10 billion PBMCs. Results the study describes overall, beyond this receptor: Larger estimated clonotype richness was generally found for naive subsets than for memory subsets. Sampling was restricted to blood, and TCR repertoires in tissue are likely to differ from TCR repertoires in blood. Pairwise subsampling led to the expectation that sequencing depth would affect the degree of clonotype sharing among donors. Across a handful of donors, around 5.4% of naive CD4, 3.5% of naive CD8, around 2.1% of memory CD4, and 0.4% of memory CD8 clonotypes were shared. Even with the large sequencing depth, rarefaction of the sorted-subset datasets indicated that sequencing was incomplete. Higher generation probabilities were observed for clonotypes shared by all four sorted-subset donors than for non-shared clonotypes. The genetic and exposure-history diversity represented was limited by the small number of donors.

Material: naive CD8+ T cells from PBMCs. In the paper's terms, the cell subset or site label means: CD45RA+CCR7+. This clonotype was sampled from a man aged 18 to 29 in good health. Some clones in this sample may be carry-over from other donors' samples.

The DNA sequence is as follows: TGTGCCAGCAGCCTGCTCTCTAGCGGGAGGGCCGCGCGAACCGGGGAGCTGTTTTTT. Translated, it gives CASSLLSSGRAARTGELFF. The chain joins TRBV27 to TRBJ2-2, with TRBD2 identical over 12 junction bases. V and J are trimmed by 6 bases and 5 bases, and the gene matches miss 16 bases of the junction. The germline V gene (reference sequence) sets CDR1 to MNHEY and CDR2 to SMNVEV. From its cysteine to its phenylalanine, the CDR3 spans 19 amino acids. Only CDR3 DNA remains: 57 bases, in frame from the first base.